The clone carrying this TCR beta chain was picked up many times. Its specificity is unknown. The sample belongs to a study of blood T cells in healthy people across ages. Whole-study findings and limits: Significant beta diversity loss was already apparent by age roughly 44, declining roughly linearly.

This CDR3 contains 16 residues. Germline V gene sequence: CDR1 MNHNS, CDR2 SASEGT. V shed 5 bases and J 0 bases; nucleotides not matched to a gene: 7. Then a second PCR, running about 7 to 11 cycles, was carried out with a sample-barcoded 5' primer and a J-beta primer mix. Each of the cDNA molecules was tagged by a template-switch adaptor with 12 random nucleotides. TCRdb re-called the 5' RACE reads through MiXCR, storing one row per CDR3 protein. The sample lists about 900,000 distinct CDR3 sequences, roughly 50% occurring once. Each sample yielded at least 6.5 million isolated PBMCs. This sequence originates from a young man in good health. The material sequenced was blood. The rearrangement joins TRBV6-1 to TRBJ2-5, with 9 bases identical to TRBD1. This CDR3 is CASSPRTGANQETQYF. The DNA of the CDR3 is TGTGCCAGCAGTCCCCGGACAGGGGCCAACCAAGAGACCCAGTACTTC.